The present T cell receptor beta chain was sequenced within a study of regulatory T cells in long-lasting Graves disease. The time point: newly diagnosed GD, antithyroid drugs for less than 3 months. Scientists built the TCR library using RNA that was extracted from PBMCs. CDR1 and CDR2 (germline): MNHNS, SASEGT. V was shortened by 5 bases and J by 5 bases, with 15 bases between the two germline ends. The CDR3 runs 14 residues. This clonotype was observed at least ten times. Construction of the TCR beta libraries employed iRepertoire HTBI primers in conjunction with Arm-PCR of CDR3 regions. TCRdb ran MiXCR on the multiplex PCR reads and lists one entry per CDR3 protein. This repertoire shows approximately 480,000 distinct CDR3 sequences, about 16% found once; its top ten account for over 9%. Separately, the same data were catalogued under a study of T cells in Graves' hyperthyroidism and ophthalmopathy. This second report adds: Each diagnosis drew on symptoms, thyroxine, TRAb, thyroid ultrasound and orbital computed tomography findings. During a first-round RT-PCR of the TCR CDR3, the HTBI primer set was used. From stable hyperthyroidism, ophthalmopathy was set apart by a 13 V-J model.

The chain joins TRBV6-1 to TRBJ1-1; tentatively, D is TRBD1 (5 bases). The origin of this receptor is a man aged 40-55 years with Graves disease. The source was peripheral blood mononuclear cells (PBMCs), collected at new diagnosis, from a patient treated with antithyroid drugs. The CDR3 DNA reads as TGTGCCAGCAGTCTGCAGGGCGATTGGACTGAAGCTTTCTTT. This gives the protein CASSLQGDWTEAFF.